This record looks at one TCR beta chain sequence and its context. Germline assignment: CDR1 WSHSY and CDR2 SAAADI. The junction had 4 bases not matched to a gene; V was cut back by 4 bases and J by 2 bases. This CDR3 has 15 residues. The sample originates from a study of PD-1 blockade in classical Hodgkin lymphoma. The time point denotes: cycle 4 day 1 (C4D1), after less than seven weeks of nivolumab. The patients all showed relapse after autologous stem cell transplantation, while their brentuximab vedotin exposure varied. Thawed PBMCs were the source of CD4+ T cells, purified by magnetic negative selection. The table came from immunoSEQ multiplex PCR; TCRdb's copy has only in-frame clones and leaves some out. Of 32,000 or so clones in the sample, about 85% were seen once.

The V gene is TRBV10-2, the J gene TRBJ2-7; 11 bases map to TRBD1. The material sequenced was CD4+ T cells from blood, taken before the fourth cycle of nivolumab. The sequence came from a human donor with classical Hodgkin lymphoma. The CDR3 DNA reads as TGCGCCAGCAGTGTTTCGGGACAGGGGGCCTACGAGCAGTACTTC. This encodes CASSVSGQGAYEQYF.